This TCR beta chain was profiled in a study of OX40 agonist ivuxolimab in advanced cancers. The table came from immunoSEQ multiplex PCR; TCRdb's copy has only in-frame clones and leaves some out. The top ten hold around 7.2% of the sample, which has roughly 80,000 clones, 84% seen once. This CDR3 has 18 amino acids. Trimming took 4 bases from V and 0 from J; bases not matched to a gene: 11. Germline V gene lookup returns CDR1 MGHRA and CDR2 YSYEKL. The chain has TRBV4-1 and TRBJ2-2, with 7 bases fitting TRBD2. Source: CD4+ or CD8+ T cells sorted from blood, taken in a trial of the OX40 agonist ivuxolimab. The receptor was isolated from an adult with an advanced solid tumor such as melanoma, head and neck, liver or kidney cancer. CDR3 nucleotides: TGCGCCAGCAGCCTCCCTGAGGCGGGGGTTACGAACACCGGGGAGCTGTTTTTT. It yields the protein CASSLPEAGVTNTGELFF.